This T cell receptor beta chain was captured by sequencing in a study of shared clonotypes between healthy human individuals. Germline-derived CDR1 and CDR2 are MNHEY and SVGAGI. Trimming left V 8 bases short and J 6 bases short, with 5 bases between. The CDR3 totals 10 residues. General study results and limits: Estimated richness was generally greater in naive than memory subsets. Clonotypes that were shared across four donors made up roughly 5% of naive CD4 clonotypes.

Method: immunoSEQ multiplex PCR; TCRdb's copy keeps in-frame clones and lacks some. This table holds approximately 2.3 million clones, more than 85% found once. About this clone: What it recognizes is unknown.

The clonotype was recovered from a man between 18 and 35 years old in good health. Some clones in this sample may be carry-over from other donors' samples. V usage is TRBV6-5 and J usage is TRBJ1-5; D unclear. Sequenced sample: naive CD4+ T cells from PBMCs. Subset of the sample: CD45RA+ positively selected. The CDR3 loop is CASLRQPQHF. The CDR3 region has the DNA TGTGCCAGCCTACGTCAGCCCCAGCATTTT.